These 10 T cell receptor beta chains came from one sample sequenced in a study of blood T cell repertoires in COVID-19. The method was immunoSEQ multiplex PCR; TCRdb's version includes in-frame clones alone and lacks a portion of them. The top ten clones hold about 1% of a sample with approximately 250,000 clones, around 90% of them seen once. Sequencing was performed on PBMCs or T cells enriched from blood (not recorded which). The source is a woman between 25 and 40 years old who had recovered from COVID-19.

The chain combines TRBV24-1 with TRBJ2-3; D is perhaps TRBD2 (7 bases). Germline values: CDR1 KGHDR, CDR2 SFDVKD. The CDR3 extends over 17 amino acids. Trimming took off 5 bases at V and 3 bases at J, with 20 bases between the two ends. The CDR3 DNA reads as TGTGCCACCAGTGCAATTGGAAGGGGGGGTATGACAGATACGCAGTATTTT. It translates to CATSAIGRGGMTDTQYF.

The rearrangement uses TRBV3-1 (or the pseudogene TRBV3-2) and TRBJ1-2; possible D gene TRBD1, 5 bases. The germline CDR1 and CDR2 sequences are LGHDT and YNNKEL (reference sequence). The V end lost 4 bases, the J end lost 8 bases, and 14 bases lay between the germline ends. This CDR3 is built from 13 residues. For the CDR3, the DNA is TGTGCCAGCAGCCTACGGACATCAAGGGGCTACACCTTC. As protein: CASSLRTSRGYTF.

In DNA form, the CDR3 reads TGTGCCAGCAGTTCGACGAGGGCGGGCAATGAGCAGTTCTTC. It codes for CASSSTRAGNEQFF. This chain connects TRBV6-2 or TRBV6-3 to TRBJ2-1; D may be TRBD2 (5 bases). This CDR3 has 14 amino acids. The germline CDR1 and CDR2 sequences are MNHEY and SVGEGT. Trimming took 4 bases from V and 6 from J, leaving 13 bases between them.

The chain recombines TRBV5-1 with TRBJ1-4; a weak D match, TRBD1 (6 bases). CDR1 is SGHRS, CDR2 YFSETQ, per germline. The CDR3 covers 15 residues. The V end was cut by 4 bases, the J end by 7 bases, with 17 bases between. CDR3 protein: CASSTGPGDGEKLFF. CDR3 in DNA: TGCGCCAGCAGCACAGGCCCAGGGGATGGTGAAAAACTGTTTTTT.

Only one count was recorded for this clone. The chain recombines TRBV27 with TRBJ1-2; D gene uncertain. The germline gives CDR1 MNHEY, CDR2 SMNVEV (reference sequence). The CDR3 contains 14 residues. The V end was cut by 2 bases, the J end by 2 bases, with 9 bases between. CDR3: CASSLGQSNYGYTF. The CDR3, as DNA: TGTGCCAGCAGTTTAGGGCAGTCGAACTATGGCTACACCTTC.

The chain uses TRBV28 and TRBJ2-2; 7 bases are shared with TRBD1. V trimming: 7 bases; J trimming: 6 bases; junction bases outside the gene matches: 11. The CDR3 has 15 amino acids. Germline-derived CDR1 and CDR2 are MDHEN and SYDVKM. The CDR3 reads CASKGGQEVAGELFF. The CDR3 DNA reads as TGTGCCAGCAAGGGTGGACAGGAGGTCGCCGGGGAGCTGTTTTTT. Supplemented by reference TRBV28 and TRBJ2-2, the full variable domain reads DVKVTQSSRYLVKRTGEKVFLECVQDMDHENMFWYRQDPGLGLRLIYFSYDVKMKEKGDIPEGYSVSREKKERFSLILESASTNQTSMYLCASKGGQEVAGELFFGEGSRLTVL.

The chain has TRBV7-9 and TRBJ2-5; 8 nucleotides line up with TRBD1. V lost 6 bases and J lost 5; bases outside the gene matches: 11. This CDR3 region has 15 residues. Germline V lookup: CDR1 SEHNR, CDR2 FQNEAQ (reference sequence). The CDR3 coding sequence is TGTGCCAGCAGACTTAGCGGACAGGGAAGGGAGACCCAGTACTTC. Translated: CASRLSGQGRETQYF.

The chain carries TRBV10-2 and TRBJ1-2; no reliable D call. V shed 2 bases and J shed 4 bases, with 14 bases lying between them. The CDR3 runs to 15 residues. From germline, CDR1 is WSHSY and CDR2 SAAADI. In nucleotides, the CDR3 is TGCGCCAGCAGTGAGACTAAGGCCTCCTTCTATGGCTACACCTTC. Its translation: CASSETKASFYGYTF.

The CDR3 is CASSLAGTAQQYF. The CDR3 DNA reads TGTGCCAGCAGTTTAGCCGGGACAGCCCAGCAGTACTTC. The rearrangement links TRBV12-3 or TRBV12-4 to TRBJ2-7; TRBD1 agrees at 7 bases. Trimming at V came to 0 bases and at J to 8 bases, leaving 4 bases not matched to a gene. CDR3 length: 13 residues.

For the CDR3, the DNA is TGCGCCAGCAGCCAAGATCCAGGACAAGTTCGTCAGCCCCAGCATTTT. Translating gives CASSQDPGQVRQPQHF. This chain joins TRBV4-1 and TRBJ1-5; D may be TRBD1 (5 bases). This CDR3 contains 16 residues. Germline CDR1 and CDR2: MGHRA and YSYEKL. Trimming removed 0 bases at V and 6 bases at J, with 15 bases between.